This T cell receptor beta chain was sequenced in a study of T cell repertoires in ileal Crohn's disease. Overall study results and limits: Compared with non-smokers, active smokers at surgery showed more clonal expansions.

A remark on this clone: Antigen: not known.

Eligibility required adulthood, ileal or ileocolonic Crohn's disease and indicated ileocolonic resection. The germline V gene has CDR1 MGHRA and CDR2 YSYEKL. The CDR3 extends over 18 amino acids. The ends lost 0 bases at V and 5 bases at J; junction bases unmatched: 12. Clones were sequenced by immunoSEQ multiplex PCR, and TCRdb holds only the in-frame ones, with some missing. Of about 3,800 clones detected, roughly 80% appear once; the ten largest clones hold about 7%. Sample: ileal tissue. This receptor was identified in an adult with Crohn's disease. The chain links TRBV4-1 to TRBJ2-5, with 10 bases that match TRBD2. DNA for the CDR3: TGCGCCAGCAGCCAAGAGGAGAAGGTAGCGGGGGGTTCGGAGACCCAGTACTTC. Its protein product is CASSQEEKVAGGSETQYF.